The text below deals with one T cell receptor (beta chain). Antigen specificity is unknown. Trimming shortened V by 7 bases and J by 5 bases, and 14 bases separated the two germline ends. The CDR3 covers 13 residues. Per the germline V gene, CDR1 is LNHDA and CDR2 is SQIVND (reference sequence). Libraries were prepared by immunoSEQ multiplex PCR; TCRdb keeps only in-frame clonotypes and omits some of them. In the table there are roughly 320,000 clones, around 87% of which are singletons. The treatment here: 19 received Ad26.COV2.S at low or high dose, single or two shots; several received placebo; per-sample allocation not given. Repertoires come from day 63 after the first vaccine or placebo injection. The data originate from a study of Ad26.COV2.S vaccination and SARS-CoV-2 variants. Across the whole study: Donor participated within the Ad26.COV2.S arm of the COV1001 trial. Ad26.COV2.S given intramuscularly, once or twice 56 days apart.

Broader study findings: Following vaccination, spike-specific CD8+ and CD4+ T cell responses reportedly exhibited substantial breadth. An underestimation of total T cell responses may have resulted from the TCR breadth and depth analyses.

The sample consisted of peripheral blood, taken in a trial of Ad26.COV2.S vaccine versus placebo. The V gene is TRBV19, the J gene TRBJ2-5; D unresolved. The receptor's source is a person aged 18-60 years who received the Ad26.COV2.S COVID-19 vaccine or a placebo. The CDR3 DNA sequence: TGTGCCAGTACCGATGCTGGGTTGGAGACCCAGTACTTC. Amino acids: CASTDAGLETQYF.